What follows is one TCR beta chain and its context. The antigen is undetermined. The V segment lost 8 bases and the J segment 6 bases; nucleotides outside the gene matches: 5. The germline CDR1 and CDR2 sequences are MNHGY and SVAAGI. CDR3 length: 12 residues. This record belongs to a study of OX40 agonist ivuxolimab in advanced cancers. Overall study results and limits: Low normalized clonal expansion also occurred in some nonresponding patients. There was clonal expansion of CD4+ and CD8+ blood T cells by week 6 at 0.1 to 3.0 mg/kg.

The data were produced by immunoSEQ multiplex PCR, yet TCRdb's version contains in-frame clones alone and is incomplete. The sample contains roughly 56,000 clones, about four fifths of which appear only once. The origin of this receptor is an adult with an advanced solid tumor such as melanoma, head and neck, liver or kidney cancer. The chain uses TRBV6-9 and TRBJ1-1; TRBD1 agrees at 8 bases. The starting material was CD4+ or CD8+ T cells sorted from blood, obtained in a trial of the OX40 agonist ivuxolimab. The chain's CDR3 is CASRTGRAEAFF. In nucleotides, the CDR3 is TGTGCCAGCCGGACAGGGCGGGCTGAAGCTTTCTTT.